These T cell receptor beta chains were read from a single sample in a study of blood T cell repertoires in COVID-19. This table comes from immunoSEQ multiplex PCR, and its TCRdb copy is limited to in-frame clones, with some not included. Among over 130,000 clones listed, more than 80% were seen once. What was sequenced was peripheral blood. The receptors derive from a man aged 65-85 years with acute or convalescent COVID-19. Each CDR3 is given with its conserved first and last residue. A D gene is named only where the DNA matches it firmly. Part of the rows lack a size; the others show once, few, many or a class for expanded clones.

J	D	V	size	CDR3	DNA
TRBJ2-1	TRBD2	TRBV4-2	few	CASSQDRRGGEQFF	TGTGCCAGCAGCCAAGATAGGCGGGGGGGGGAGCAGTTCTTC
TRBJ1-5	TRBD1	TRBV5-8	.	CASSSRGDWPQHF	TGTGCCAGCAGCTCCAGGGGGGATTGGCCCCAGCATTTT
TRBJ2-6	TRBD2	TRBV27	.	CASSSLGGANGANVLTF	TGTGCCAGCAGTTCCCTCGGGGGGGCAAATGGGGCCAACGTCCTGACTTTC
TRBJ2-3	.	TRBV4-1	.	CASSQELVAGATDTQYF	TGCGCCAGCAGCCAAGAATTGGTGGCAGGGGCCACAGATACGCAGTATTTT
TRBJ2-7	.	TRBV6-5	.	CASSLRRLSYEQYF	TGTGCCAGCAGTTTGCGGAGACTCTCCTACGAGCAGTACTTC
TRBJ2-2	.	TRBV5-4	.	CASSEPRGLNTGELFF	TGTGCCAGCAGCGAACCCCGGGGACTGAACACCGGGGAGCTGTTTTTT
TRBJ2-1	TRBD2	TRBV25-1	.	CASSDLSGAFYNEQFF	TGTGCCAGCAGTGATCTAAGCGGGGCGTTCTACAATGAGCAGTTCTTC
TRBJ2-7	TRBD1	TRBV28	.	CASSLSRKTGAAKEQYF	TGTGCCAGCAGTTTGTCAAGAAAGACAGGGGCCGCCAAGGAGCAGTACTTC
TRBJ1-5	TRBD1	TRBV19	.	CASRRGWGQGGEVNQPQHF	TGTGCCAGTAGGCGCGGCTGGGGACAGGGAGGGGAAGTCAATCAGCCCCAGCATTTT
TRBJ1-2	.	TRBV28	.	CASSYLSGYTF	TGTGCCAGCAGCTATTTAAGCGGCTACACCTTC
TRBJ2-2	.	TRBV7-2	many	CASSLAPGTGELFF	TGTGCCAGCAGCTTAGCGCCGGGCACCGGGGAGCTGTTTTTT
TRBJ2-5	.	TRBV2	.	CASSAQGPQETQYF	TGTGCCAGCAGTGCCCAGGGCCCTCAAGAGACCCAGTACTTC
TRBJ1-1	TRBD1	TRBV5-5	.	CASSLRDRGSEAFF	TGTGCCAGCAGCTTGCGGGACAGAGGGTCTGAAGCTTTCTTT
TRBJ2-3	TRBD2	TRBV29-1	.	CSAAGGVDTQYF	TGCAGCGCCGCTGGGGGGGTAGATACGCAGTATTTT
TRBJ2-5	TRBD1	TRBV5-1	few	CASSSEDRAEETQYF	TGCGCCAGCAGCTCAGAGGACAGGGCGGAAGAGACCCAGTACTTC
TRBJ1-2	TRBD1	TRBV28	.	CASSLSGQFYGYTF	TGTGCCAGCAGTTTATCGGGACAGTTCTATGGCTACACCTTC
TRBJ1-6	TRBD1	TRBV11-2	few	CASSTRDRGTNSPLHF	TGTGCCAGCAGCACGCGGGACAGGGGGACTAATTCACCCCTCCACTTT
TRBJ2-7	TRBD1	TRBV20-1	.	CSASGAGGRYEQYF	TGCAGTGCTAGTGGGGCAGGGGGTCGGTACGAGCAGTACTTC
TRBJ2-3	.	TRBV4-1	.	CASSLWFFGDPSTDTQYF	TGCGCCAGCAGCCTGTGGTTTTTCGGAGACCCTAGCACAGATACGCAGTATTTT
TRBJ2-2	TRBD1	TRBV7-7	.	CASSPGLGQGDTGELFF	TGTGCTAGCAGCCCGGGGCTGGGACAGGGAGACACCGGGGAGCTGTTTTTT
TRBJ2-3	TRBD2	TRBV3-1/TRBV3-2	.	CASSQVFLAGQGDTQYF	TGTGCCAGCAGCCAAGTTTTTCTAGCGGGACAAGGGGATACGCAGTATTTT
TRBJ2-7	.	TRBV2	.	CASSPQRGYEQYF	TGTGCCAGCAGTCCCCAACGAGGCTACGAGCAGTACTTC
TRBJ2-3	TRBD2	TRBV19	many	CASSIRSGTSTDTQYF	TGTGCCAGTAGTATTAGGAGCGGGACTAGCACAGATACGCAGTATTTT
TRBJ2-3	TRBD2	TRBV19	.	CATTRGRESTDTQYF	TGTGCCACTACCCGGGGGAGGGAGAGCACAGATACGCAGTATTTT
TRBJ1-4	TRBD1	TRBV7-6	.	CASSTRTGHNEKLFF	TGTGCCAGCAGCACACGGACAGGGCATAATGAAAAACTGTTTTTT
TRBJ1-1	TRBD1	TRBV3-1/TRBV3-2	.	CASSIAQGTHTEAFF	TGTGCCAGCAGCATTGCACAGGGGACCCACACTGAAGCTTTCTTT
TRBJ2-5	.	TRBV6-5	.	CASTPSLKSETQYF	TGTGCCAGCACCCCGTCGCTCAAAAGCGAGACCCAGTACTTC
TRBJ2-1	.	TRBV29-1	.	CSVVVSSSYNEQFF	TGCAGCGTTGTCGTTAGTAGCTCCTACAATGAGCAGTTCTTC
TRBJ2-7	TRBD1	TRBV3-1/TRBV3-2	once	CASSQDRGREQYF	TGTGCCAGCAGCCAGGACAGGGGGCGGGAGCAGTACTTC
TRBJ2-2	.	TRBV6-2/TRBV6-3	.	CASSTGRRATTGELFF	TGTGCCAGCAGTACTGGTCGCAGGGCGACTACCGGGGAGCTGTTTTTT
TRBJ2-6	.	TRBV3-1/TRBV3-2	.	CASRGAGARSGANVLTF	TGTGCCAGCAGAGGGGCAGGGGCGAGATCTGGGGCCAACGTCCTGACTTTC
TRBJ1-1	.	TRBV2	.	CASNAQGNTEAFF	TGTGCCAGCAATGCCCAGGGGAACACTGAAGCTTTCTTT
TRBJ1-3	.	TRBV5-6	.	CASSLSWTAGNTIYF	TGTGCCAGCAGCTTGAGCTGGACAGCTGGAAACACCATATATTTT
TRBJ1-2	.	TRBV2	.	CASSEWGPSNYGYTF	TGTGCCAGCAGTGAATGGGGGCCGTCTAACTATGGCTACACCTTC
TRBJ2-1	TRBD1	TRBV11-3	.	CASSPTGEGNEQFF	TGTGCCAGCAGCCCGACAGGGGAAGGGAATGAGCAGTTCTTC
TRBJ2-1	TRBD1	TRBV6-5	.	CASSRNRGNEQFF	TGTGCCAGCAGCCGAAACAGGGGCAATGAGCAGTTCTTC
TRBJ2-2	.	TRBV11-3	.	CASSQSQDTNTGELFF	TGTGCCAGCAGCCAGTCCCAGGACACGAACACCGGGGAGCTGTTTTTT
TRBJ1-5	.	TRBV18	.	CASSPSGGDMGQPQHF	TGTGCCAGCTCACCATCGGGGGGCGATATGGGTCAGCCCCAGCATTTT
TRBJ1-1	.	TRBV18	.	CASSPDRGASALSGAFF	TGTGCCAGCTCACCTGATCGGGGGGCTTCCGCCTTAAGCGGAGCTTTCTTT
TRBJ2-5	TRBD1	TRBV27	.	CASSRVRDSVSGTQYF	TGTGCCAGCAGTAGAGTCCGGGACAGTGTCTCAGGGACCCAGTACTTC
TRBJ1-4	.	TRBV5-1	.	CASSPGMMREKLFF	TGCGCCAGCAGCCCCGGGATGATGCGGGAAAAACTGTTTTTT
TRBJ1-1	.	TRBV7-8	.	CASSFSWNTEAFF	TGTGCCAGCAGCTTTTCCTGGAACACTGAAGCTTTCTTT
TRBJ1-5	TRBD1	TRBV19	.	CASSIGQATTDPQHF	TGTGCCAGTAGTATCGGACAGGCCACGACCGATCCCCAGCATTTT
TRBJ2-7	TRBD1	TRBV28	.	CASSLGGQGAAEQYF	TGTGCCAGCAGTTTAGGAGGACAGGGGGCGGCCGAGCAGTACTTC
TRBJ1-5	TRBD1	TRBV7-9	.	CASSPAPGQGLLVNQPQHF	TGTGCCAGCAGCCCGGCCCCCGGACAGGGTTTGTTGGTAAATCAGCCCCAGCATTTT
TRBJ2-3	.	TRBV6-5	.	CASSRGTNTDTQYF	TGTGCCAGCAGCAGGGGCACCAACACAGATACGCAGTATTTT
TRBJ1-5	TRBD1	TRBV6-6	.	CASRDETGTGNQPQHF	TGTGCCAGCAGGGATGAGACAGGGACTGGCAATCAGCCCCAGCATTTT
TRBJ2-7	.	TRBV5-1	few	CASSFPPLGGLSSYEQYF	TGCGCCAGCAGCTTTCCTCCTTTGGGGGGGCTAAGCTCCTACGAGCAGTACTTC
TRBJ2-1	.	TRBV4-1	.	CASSQVLGLGYNEQFF	TGCGCCAGCAGCCAAGTGTTGGGTCTAGGTTACAATGAGCAGTTCTTC
TRBJ2-7	.	TRBV19	.	CASSIRASEPYEQYF	TGTGCCAGTAGTATAAGGGCTAGCGAACCCTACGAGCAGTACTTC
TRBJ2-3	TRBD2	TRBV3-1/TRBV3-2	.	CASSQGLAGGTDTQYF	TGTGCCAGCAGCCAAGGTTTAGCGGGGGGGACAGATACGCAGTATTTT
TRBJ1-6	TRBD1	TRBV19	.	CASSMDRADRPNSPLHF	TGTGCCAGTAGTATGGACAGGGCGGATAGGCCCAATTCACCCCTCCACTTT
TRBJ2-2	.	TRBV6-5	.	CASSYEPVSTGELFF	TGTGCCAGCAGCTACGAGCCGGTTAGTACCGGGGAGCTGTTTTTT
TRBJ2-1	.	TRBV4-1	.	CASSQDLGPSANEQFF	TGCGCCAGCAGCCAAGATCTGGGGCCATCGGCCAATGAGCAGTTCTTC
TRBJ1-2	.	TRBV6-5	.	CASRDSLLGYTF	TGTGCCAGCAGAGACAGCCTATTGGGCTACACCTTC
TRBJ1-4	.	TRBV6-4	.	CASSECEQPPGHCNEKLFF	TGTGCCAGCAGTGAGTGTGAGCAGCCACCGGGACACTGCAATGAAAAACTGTTTTTT
TRBJ1-1	.	TRBV14	few	CASSQSTRTEAFF	TGTGCCAGCAGCCAAAGTACTCGGACTGAAGCTTTCTTT
TRBJ2-3	.	TRBV19	.	CASSIDPGSDTQYF	TGTGCCAGTAGTATAGATCCGGGTTCAGATACGCAGTATTTT